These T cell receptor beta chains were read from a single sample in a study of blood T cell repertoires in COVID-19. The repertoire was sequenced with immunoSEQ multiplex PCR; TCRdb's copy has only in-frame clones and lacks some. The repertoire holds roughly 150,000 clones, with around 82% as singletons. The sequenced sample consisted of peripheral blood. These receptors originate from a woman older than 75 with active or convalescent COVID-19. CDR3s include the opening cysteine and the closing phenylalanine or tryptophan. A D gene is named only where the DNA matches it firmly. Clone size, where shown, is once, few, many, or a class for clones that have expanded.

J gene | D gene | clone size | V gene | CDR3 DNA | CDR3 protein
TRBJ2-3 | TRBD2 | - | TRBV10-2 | TGCGCCAGCAGTGACGGGACTAGCGGGAGGAGTTTGGATACGCAGTATTTT | CASSDGTSGRSLDTQYF
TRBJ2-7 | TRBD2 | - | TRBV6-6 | TGTGCCAGCAGTTACTCCCTAGCGGGAGGCCACGAGCAGTACTTC | CASSYSLAGGHEQYF
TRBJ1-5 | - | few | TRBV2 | TGTGCCACGGCCTCAGGGGCCTATAGCAATCAGCCCCAGCATTTT | CATASGAYSNQPQHF
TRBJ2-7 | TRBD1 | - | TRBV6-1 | TGTGCCAGCAGTGAGGCGACAGGGGCCGAGCAGTACTTC | CASSEATGAEQYF
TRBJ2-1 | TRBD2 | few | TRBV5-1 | TGCGCCAGCAGTTTTGGACTAGCGGGAGGTATCTCGGGGAATGAGCAGTTCTTC | CASSFGLAGGISGNEQFF
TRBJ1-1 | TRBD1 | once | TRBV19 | TGTGCCAGTAGTGTACAGGGGGTTGGCACTGAAGCTTTCTTT | CASSVQGVGTEAFF
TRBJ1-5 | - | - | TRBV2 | TGTGCCAGCACGGGGGGCGGGGCCTCTCGGCCCCAGCATTTT | CASTGGGASRPQHF
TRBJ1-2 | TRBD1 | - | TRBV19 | TGTGCCAGTAGTACGACCCCGGACAGGGGGCGAGGAGGCTACACCTTC | CASSTTPDRGRGGYTF
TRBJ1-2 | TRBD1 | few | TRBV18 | TGTGCCAGCTCGCCGACGGGACAGAACTATGGCTACACCTTC | CASSPTGQNYGYTF
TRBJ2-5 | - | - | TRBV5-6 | TGTGCCAGCAGCCACATAGTGAGTAGCAGCCTAGAGACCCAGTACTTC | CASSHIVSSSLETQYF
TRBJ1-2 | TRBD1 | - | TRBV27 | TGTGCCAGCACGATTGTATCAGGGGGCATCTATGGCTACACCTTC | CASTIVSGGIYGYTF